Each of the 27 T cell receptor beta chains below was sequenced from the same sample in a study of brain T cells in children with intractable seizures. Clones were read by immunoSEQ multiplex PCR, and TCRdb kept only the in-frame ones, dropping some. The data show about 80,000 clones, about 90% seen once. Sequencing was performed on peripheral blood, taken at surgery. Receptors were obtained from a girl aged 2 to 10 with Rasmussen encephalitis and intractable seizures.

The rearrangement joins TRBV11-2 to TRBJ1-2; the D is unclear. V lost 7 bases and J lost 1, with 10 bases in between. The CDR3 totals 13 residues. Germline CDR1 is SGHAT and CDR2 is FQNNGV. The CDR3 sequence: CASTLGGNYGYTF. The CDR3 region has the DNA TGTGCCAGCACCCTTGGAGGTAACTATGGCTACACCTTC. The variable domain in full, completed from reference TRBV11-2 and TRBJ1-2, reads EAGVAQSPRYKIIEKRQSVAFWCNPISGHATLYWYQQILGQGPKLLIQFQNNGVVDDSQLPKDRFSAERLKGVDSTLKIQPAKLEDSAVYLCASTLGGNYGYTFGSGTRLTVV.

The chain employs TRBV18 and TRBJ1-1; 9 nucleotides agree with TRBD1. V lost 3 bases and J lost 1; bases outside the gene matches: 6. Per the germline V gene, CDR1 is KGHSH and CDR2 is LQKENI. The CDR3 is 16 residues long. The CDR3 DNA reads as TGTGCCAGCTCACCCGCCGGGACAGGGAGGAACACTGAAGCTTTCTTT. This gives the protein CASSPAGTGRNTEAFF.

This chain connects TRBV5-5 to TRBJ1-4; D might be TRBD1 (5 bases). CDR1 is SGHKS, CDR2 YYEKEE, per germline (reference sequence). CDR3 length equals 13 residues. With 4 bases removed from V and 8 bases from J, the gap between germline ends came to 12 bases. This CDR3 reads CASSRAGREKLFF. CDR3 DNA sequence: TGTGCCAGCAGCCGAGCAGGGCGGGAAAAACTGTTTTTT. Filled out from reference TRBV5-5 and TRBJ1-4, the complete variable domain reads DAGVTQSPTHLIKTRGQQVTLRCSPISGHKSVSWYQQVLGQGPQFIFQYYEKEERGRGNFPDRFSARQFPNYSSELNVNALLLGDSALYLCASSRAGREKLFFGSGTQLSVL.

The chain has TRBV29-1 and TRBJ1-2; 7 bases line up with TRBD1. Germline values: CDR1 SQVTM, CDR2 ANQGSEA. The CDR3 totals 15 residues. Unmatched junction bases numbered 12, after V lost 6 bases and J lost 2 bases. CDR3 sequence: CSVANTGQTNYGYTF. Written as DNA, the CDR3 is TGCAGCGTGGCCAACACGGGACAGACAAACTATGGCTACACCTTC.

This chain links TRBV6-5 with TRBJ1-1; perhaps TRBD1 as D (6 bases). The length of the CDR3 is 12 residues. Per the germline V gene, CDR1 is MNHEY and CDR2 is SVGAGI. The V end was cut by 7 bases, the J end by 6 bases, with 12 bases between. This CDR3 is CASKKGGAEAFF. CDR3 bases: TGTGCCAGCAAAAAGGGGGGCGCTGAAGCTTTCTTT.

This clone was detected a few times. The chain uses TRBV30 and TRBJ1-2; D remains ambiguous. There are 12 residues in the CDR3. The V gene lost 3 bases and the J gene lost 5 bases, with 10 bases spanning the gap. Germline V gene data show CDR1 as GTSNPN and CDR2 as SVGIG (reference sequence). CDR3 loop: CAWRPGAYGYTF. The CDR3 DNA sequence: TGTGCCTGGAGACCGGGTGCATATGGCTACACCTTC.

This CDR3 is CASSPGTGQGYEQYF. The CDR3 region has the DNA TGTGCCAGCAGCCCAGGGACAGGTCAGGGGTACGAGCAGTACTTC. The chain carries TRBV7-2 and TRBJ2-7; 8 bases align to TRBD1. This CDR3 comprises 15 residues. The J segment lost 4 bases and the V segment lost 5 bases, leaving 10 bases of the junction unmatched. Germline CDR1 is SGHTA and CDR2 is FQGNSA. Full variable domain (remainder filled in from reference TRBV7-2 and TRBJ2-7): GAGVSQSPSNKVTEKGKDVELRCDPISGHTALYWYRQSLGQGLEFLIYFQGNSAPDKSGLPSDRFSAERTGGSVSTLTIQRTQQEDSAVYLCASSPGTGQGYEQYFGPGTRLTVT.

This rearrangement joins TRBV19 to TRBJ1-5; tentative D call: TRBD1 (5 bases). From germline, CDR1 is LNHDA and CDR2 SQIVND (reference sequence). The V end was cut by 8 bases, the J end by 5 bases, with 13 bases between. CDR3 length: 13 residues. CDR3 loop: CASRLGEYQPQHF. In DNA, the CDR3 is TGTGCCAGTCGACTAGGGGAATATCAGCCCCAGCATTTT.

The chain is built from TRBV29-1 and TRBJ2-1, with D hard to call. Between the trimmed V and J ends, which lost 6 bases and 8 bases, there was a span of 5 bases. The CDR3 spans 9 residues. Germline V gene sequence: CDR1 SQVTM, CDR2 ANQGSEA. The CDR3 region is CSVGYEQFF. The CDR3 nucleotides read TGCAGCGTGGGCTATGAGCAGTTCTTC.

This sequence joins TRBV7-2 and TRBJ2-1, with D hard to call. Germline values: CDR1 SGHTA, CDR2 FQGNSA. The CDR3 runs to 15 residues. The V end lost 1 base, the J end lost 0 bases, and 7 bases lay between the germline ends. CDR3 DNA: TGTGCCAGCAGCTTAGTAGGTGACTCCTACAATGAGCAGTTCTTC. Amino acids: CASSLVGDSYNEQFF.

The CDR3 coding sequence is TGTGCCACCGCTGGGGGGAACTTCTATGGCTACACCTTC. Translated, it gives CATAGGNFYGYTF. The chain couples TRBV12-3 or TRBV12-4 to TRBJ1-2, with D possibly TRBD1 on 5 matching bases. V lost 10 bases, J lost 4 bases, and 16 bases lay in between. This CDR3 has 13 residues.

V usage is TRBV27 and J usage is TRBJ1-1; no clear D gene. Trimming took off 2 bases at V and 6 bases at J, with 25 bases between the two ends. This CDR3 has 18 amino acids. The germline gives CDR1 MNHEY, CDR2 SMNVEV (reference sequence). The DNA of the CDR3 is TGTGCCAGCAGTTTAGGACCGGTGGCAGGCGGCCCGAGGGCTGAAGCTTTCTTT. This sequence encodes CASSLGPVAGGPRAEAFF.

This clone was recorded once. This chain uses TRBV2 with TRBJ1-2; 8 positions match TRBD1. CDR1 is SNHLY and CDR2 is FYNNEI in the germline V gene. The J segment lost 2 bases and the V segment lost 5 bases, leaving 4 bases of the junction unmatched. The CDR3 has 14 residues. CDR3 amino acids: CASSMTGANYGYTF. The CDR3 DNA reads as TGTGCCAGCAGTATGACAGGGGCGAACTATGGCTACACCTTC.

CDR3 protein: CASSQDPLAEQFF. The CDR3 DNA reads as TGTGCCAGCAGCCAAGATCCATTGGCAGAGCAGTTCTTC. The gene calls are TRBV14 and TRBJ2-1; D is unresolved. The CDR3 is 13 amino acids. With 0 bases removed from V and 10 bases from J, the gap between germline ends came to 10 bases. Germline values: CDR1 SGHDN, CDR2 FVKESK.

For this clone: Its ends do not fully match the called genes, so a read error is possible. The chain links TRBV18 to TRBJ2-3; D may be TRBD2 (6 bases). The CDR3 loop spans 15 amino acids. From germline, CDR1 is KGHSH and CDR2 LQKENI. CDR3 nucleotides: TGTGCCAGCTCCTCGGGACTGCGGGGCACAAATACGCAGTATTTT. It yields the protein CASSSGLRGTNTQYF.

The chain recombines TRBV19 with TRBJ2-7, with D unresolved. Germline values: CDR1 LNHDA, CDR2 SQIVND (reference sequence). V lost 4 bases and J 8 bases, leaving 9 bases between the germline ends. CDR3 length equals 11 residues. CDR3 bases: TGTGCCAGTAGTACAAAGGCTCAGCAGTACTTC. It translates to CASSTKAQQYF.

The CDR3 region has the DNA TGTGCCAGCTCCCGGGGGGGGCTGGGTGAAGCTTTCTTT. Translating gives CASSRGGLGEAFF. The chain recombines TRBV18 with TRBJ1-1; D is possibly TRBD1 (6 bases). This CDR3 has 13 residues. The germline V gene encodes CDR1 KGHSH and CDR2 LQKENI. V gave up 6 bases and J gave up 7 bases, with 15 bases separating them.

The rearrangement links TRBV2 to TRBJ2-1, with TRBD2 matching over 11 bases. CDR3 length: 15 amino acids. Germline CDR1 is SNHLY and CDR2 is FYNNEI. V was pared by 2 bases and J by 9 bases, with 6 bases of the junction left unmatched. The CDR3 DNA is TGTGCCAGCAGTGAATTAGCGGGGGGGCCCAGTGAGCAGTTCTTC. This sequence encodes CASSELAGGPSEQFF.

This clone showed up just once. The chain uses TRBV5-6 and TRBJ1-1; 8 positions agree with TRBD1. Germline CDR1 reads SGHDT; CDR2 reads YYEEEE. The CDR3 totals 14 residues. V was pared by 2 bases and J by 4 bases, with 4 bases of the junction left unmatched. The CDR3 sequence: CASSFGDRSTEAFF. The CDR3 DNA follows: TGTGCCAGCAGCTTCGGGGACAGGTCCACTGAAGCTTTCTTT.

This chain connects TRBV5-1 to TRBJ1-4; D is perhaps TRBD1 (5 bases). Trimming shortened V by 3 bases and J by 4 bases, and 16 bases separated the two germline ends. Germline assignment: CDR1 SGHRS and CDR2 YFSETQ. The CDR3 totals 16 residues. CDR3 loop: CASSWDPGRINEKLFF. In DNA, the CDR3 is TGCGCCAGCAGCTGGGACCCGGGACGGATTAATGAAAAACTGTTTTTT.

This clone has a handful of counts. As DNA, the CDR3 is TGTGCCAGCAGTTCTAGGACCCTCACCTACGAGCAGTACTTC. Protein sequence: CASSSRTLTYEQYF. The chain joins TRBV28 to TRBJ2-7, with D unresolved. This CDR3 spans 14 amino acids. Germline CDR1 reads MDHEN; CDR2 reads SYDVKM. Trimming pared 4 bases from V and 2 bases from J, leaving 12 bases between.

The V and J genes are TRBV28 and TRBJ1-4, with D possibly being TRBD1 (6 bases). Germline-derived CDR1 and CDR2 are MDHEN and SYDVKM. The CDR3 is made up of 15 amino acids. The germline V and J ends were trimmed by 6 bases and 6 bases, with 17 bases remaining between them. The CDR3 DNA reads TGTGCCAGCAGAAGGGGGGGCGCCTTATATGAAAAACTGTTTTTT. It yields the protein CASRRGGALYEKLFF.

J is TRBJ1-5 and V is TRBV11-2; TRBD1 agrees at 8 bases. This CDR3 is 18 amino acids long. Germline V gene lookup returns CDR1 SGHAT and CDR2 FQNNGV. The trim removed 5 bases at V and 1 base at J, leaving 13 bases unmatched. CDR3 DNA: TGTGCCAGCAGCGGCAGGACAGGGAGTCGGGAAAGCAATCAGCCCCAGCATTTT. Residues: CASSGRTGSRESNQPQHF.

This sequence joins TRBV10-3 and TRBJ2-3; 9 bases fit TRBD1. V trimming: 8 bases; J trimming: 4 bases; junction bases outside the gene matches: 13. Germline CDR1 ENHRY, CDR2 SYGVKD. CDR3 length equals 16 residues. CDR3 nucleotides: TGTGCCATCGGAGGACCCGGGGACAGGGCGGCAGATACGCAGTATTTT. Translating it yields CAIGGPGDRAADTQYF.

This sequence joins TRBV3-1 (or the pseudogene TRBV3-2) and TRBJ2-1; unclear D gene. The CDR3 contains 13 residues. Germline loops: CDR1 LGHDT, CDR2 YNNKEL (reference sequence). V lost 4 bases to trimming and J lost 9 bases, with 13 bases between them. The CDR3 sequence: CASSPVNVPEQFF. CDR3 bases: TGTGCCAGCAGCCCTGTCAACGTCCCTGAGCAGTTCTTC.

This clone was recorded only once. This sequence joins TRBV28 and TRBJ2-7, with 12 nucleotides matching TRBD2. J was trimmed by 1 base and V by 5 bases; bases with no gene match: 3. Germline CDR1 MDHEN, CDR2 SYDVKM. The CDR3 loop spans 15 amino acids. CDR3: CASSRGTSGSYEQYF. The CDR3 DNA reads TGTGCCAGCAGTCGAGGGACTAGCGGGTCCTACGAGCAGTACTTC. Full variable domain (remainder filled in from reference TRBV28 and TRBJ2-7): DVKVTQSSRYLVKRTGEKVFLECVQDMDHENMFWYRQDPGLGLRLIYFSYDVKMKEKGDIPEGYSVSREKKERFSLILESASTNQTSMYLCASSRGTSGSYEQYFGPGTRLTVT.

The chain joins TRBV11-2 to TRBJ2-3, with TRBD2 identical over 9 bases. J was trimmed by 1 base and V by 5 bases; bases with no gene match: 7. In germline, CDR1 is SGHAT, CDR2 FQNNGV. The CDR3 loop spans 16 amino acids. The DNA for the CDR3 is TGTGCCAGCAGCCGCGGGGGGGCAAAGGGCACAGATACGCAGTATTTT. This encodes CASSRGGAKGTDTQYF.